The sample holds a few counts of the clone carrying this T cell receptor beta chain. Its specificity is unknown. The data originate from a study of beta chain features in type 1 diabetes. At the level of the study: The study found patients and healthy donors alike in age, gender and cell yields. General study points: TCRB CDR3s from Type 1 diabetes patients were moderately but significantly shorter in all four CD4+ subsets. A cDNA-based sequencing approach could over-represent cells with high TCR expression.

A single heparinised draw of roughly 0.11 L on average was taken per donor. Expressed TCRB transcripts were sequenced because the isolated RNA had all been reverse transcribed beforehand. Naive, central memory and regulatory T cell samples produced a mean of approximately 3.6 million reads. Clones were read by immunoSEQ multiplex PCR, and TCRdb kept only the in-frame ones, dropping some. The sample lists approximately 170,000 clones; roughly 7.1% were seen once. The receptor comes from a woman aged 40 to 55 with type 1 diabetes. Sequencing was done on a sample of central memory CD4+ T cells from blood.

CDR3 residues: CASNTGSGANVLTF. The CDR3 region has the DNA TGCGCCAGCAATACAGGCTCTGGGGCCAACGTCCTGACTTTC. The chain combines TRBV5-1 with TRBJ2-6; possibly TRBD1 for D (5 bases). CDR1 is SGHRS and CDR2 is YFSETQ in the germline V gene. The CDR3 is made up of 14 amino acids. Trimming left V 6 bases short and J 0 bases short, with 7 bases between.